The rows below give T cell receptor beta chains drawn from one sample of a study of blood T cell repertoires in COVID-19. Assay used: immunoSEQ multiplex PCR; TCRdb lists only in-frame clones, some missing. The sample carries 70,000 or so clones, around 80% recorded once. Sequenced sample: peripheral blood. These receptors originate from a man aged 45-65 years with COVID-19, enrolled during active disease. CDR3s include the opening cysteine and the closing phenylalanine or tryptophan. Each record gives: clone size, J gene, D gene, V gene, CDR3 protein, CDR3 DNA. The D gene is left open where the match is weak. Size values are once, few and many counts, or a class for expanded clones, and some rows have none.

. TRBJ2-2 . TRBV29-1 CSVAHSEGANTGELFF TGCAGCGTCGCACATTCCGAGGGCGCGAACACCGGGGAGCTGTTTTTT
. TRBJ1-4 . TRBV10-3 CAISEGGEDEKLFF TGTGCCATCAGTGAAGGTGGCGAGGATGAAAAACTGTTTTTT
few TRBJ2-1 TRBD2 TRBV5-1 CASRMGVAGYNEQFF TGCGCCAGCAGGATGGGAGTAGCGGGATACAATGAGCAGTTCTTC
. TRBJ1-1 . TRBV6-1 CASSEGVLNEAFF TGTGCCAGCAGTGAAGGAGTACTAAATGAAGCTTTCTTT
. TRBJ2-7 TRBD2 TRBV19 CASSISSGRSEQYF TGTGCCAGTAGTATATCTAGCGGGAGAAGCGAGCAGTACTTC
. TRBJ2-2 TRBD1 TRBV19 CASSIKQGSTGELFF TGTGCCAGTAGTATCAAACAGGGGAGCACCGGGGAGCTGTTTTTT
. TRBJ2-6 . TRBV15 CATSRGPRSGANVLTF TGTGCCACCAGCAGAGGGCCCAGGTCTGGGGCCAACGTCCTGACTTTC
. TRBJ1-2 . TRBV5-6 CASSLEGLGYGYTF TGTGCCAGCAGCTTGGAGGGGCTGGGCTATGGCTACACCTTC
. TRBJ2-1 TRBD1 TRBV28 CASSHTGQGDGEQFF TGTGCCAGCAGCCATACGGGACAGGGAGACGGTGAGCAGTTCTTC
. TRBJ1-4 . TRBV28 CASSFGGMSDEKLFF TGTGCCAGCAGTTTCGGAGGTATGTCGGATGAAAAACTGTTTTTT
. TRBJ1-5 . TRBV6-5 CASRTASNQPQHF TGTGCCAGCAGGACAGCAAGCAATCAGCCCCAGCATTTT
. TRBJ1-1 . TRBV7-9 CASRSWDGASEAFF TGTGCCAGCAGGTCCTGGGATGGGGCCTCCGAAGCTTTCTTT
. TRBJ1-4 TRBD1 TRBV27 CASSHRGVGEKLFF TGTGCCAGCAGTCACAGGGGAGTTGGGGAAAAACTGTTTTTT
. TRBJ2-7 TRBD1 TRBV19 CATAGVGQGENEQYF TGTGCCACCGCCGGGGTAGGGCAGGGGGAAAACGAGCAGTACTTC
. TRBJ1-5 . TRBV30 CAWSVQSSQPQHF TGTGCCTGGAGTGTACAGAGCAGTCAGCCCCAGCATTTT
. TRBJ1-1 TRBD1 TRBV6-5 CASSRGTGPTEAFF TGTGCCAGCAGCCGCGGGACAGGGCCTACTGAAGCTTTCTTT
. TRBJ2-7 TRBD2 TRBV3-1/TRBV3-2 CASSFSGGAYEQYF TGTGCCAGCAGCTTTAGCGGGGGGGCCTACGAGCAGTACTTC
. TRBJ1-2 . TRBV28 CASSLEGPYGYTF TGTGCCAGCAGTTTAGAGGGTCCCTATGGCTACACCTTC
. TRBJ1-4 . TRBV27 CASRLLATNEKLFF TGTGCCAGCAGACTACTTGCAACTAATGAAAAACTGTTTTTT
. TRBJ1-1 TRBD1 TRBV14 CASSQAGGTEAFF TGTGCCAGCAGCCAAGCAGGGGGCACTGAAGCTTTCTTT
few TRBJ2-1 TRBD2 TRBV7-3 CASSHWVASGYNEQFF TGTGCCAGCAGCCACTGGGTGGCTAGCGGATACAATGAGCAGTTCTTC
. TRBJ2-4 . TRBV19 CASSPWFRPGAKNIQYF TGTGCCAGTAGTCCTTGGTTTCGGCCGGGGGCCAAAAACATTCAGTACTTC
. TRBJ2-7 . TRBV12-3/TRBV12-4 CASRLQGSYEQYF TGTGCCAGCAGGTTACAGGGCTCCTACGAGCAGTACTTC
. TRBJ2-7 . TRBV11-2 CASSLFSLAAIREQYF TGTGCCAGCAGCTTATTTAGTTTAGCGGCAATACGTGAGCAGTACTTC
. TRBJ2-1 . TRBV29-1 CSVSDWNNEQFF TGCAGCGTTTCAGACTGGAACAATGAGCAGTTCTTC
. TRBJ1-2 . TRBV7-9 CASSFPTGSYGYTF TGTGCCAGCAGCTTTCCAACAGGTTCCTATGGCTACACCTTC
. TRBJ2-1 . TRBV24-1 CATSDPSWKEAFF TGTGCCACCAGTGATCCTAGTTGGAAAGAGGCGTTCTTC
once TRBJ2-2 TRBD2 TRBV4-3 CASSYGTSGRANGELFF TGCGCCAGCAGCTATGGGACTAGCGGGAGGGCGAACGGGGAGCTGTTTTTT
. TRBJ2-6 TRBD1 TRBV20-1 CSASLAGTGDHQSVANVLTF TGCAGTGCTAGTCTTGCCGGGACAGGGGACCACCAAAGTGTGGCCAACGTCCTGACTTTC
. TRBJ1-2 . TRBV5-1 CASSLDIGAANPRYGYTF TGCGCCAGCAGCTTGGATATAGGGGCCGCAAACCCCCGATATGGCTACACCTTC
. TRBJ2-2 TRBD1 TRBV11-2 CASRPSHPGQRNTGELFF TGTGCCAGCAGGCCGAGTCATCCGGGACAGAGAAACACCGGGGAGCTGTTTTTT
. TRBJ1-2 TRBD1 TRBV3-1/TRBV3-2 CASRQGQAYGYTF TGTGCCAGCAGGCAGGGACAGGCGTATGGCTACACCTTC
. TRBJ2-2 TRBD1 TRBV30 CAWNSGQRTGELFF TGTGCCTGGAATTCGGGACAGAGGACCGGGGAGCTGTTTTTT
. TRBJ2-7 TRBD1 TRBV5-1 CASSTGQGASSYEQYF TGCGCCAGCAGCACCGGACAGGGGGCAAGCTCCTACGAGCAGTACTTC
once TRBJ1-5 TRBD1 TRBV30 CASQGLNQPQHF TGTGCCTCACAGGGGTTGAATCAGCCCCAGCATTTT
. TRBJ2-3 TRBD2 TRBV27 CASKDSGRATDTQYF TGTGCCAGCAAAGATAGCGGGAGGGCCACAGATACGCAGTATTTT
. TRBJ1-5 . TRBV6-6 CASSYGRVSNQPQHF TGTGCCAGCAGTTACGGGCGGGTTAGCAATCAGCCCCAGCATTTT
. TRBJ1-1 TRBD1 TRBV7-6 CASSLVSGGSTEAFF TGTGCCAGCAGCTTAGTTTCAGGGGGAAGTACTGAAGCTTTCTTT
. TRBJ2-4 . TRBV18 CASSPLSDSNIQYF TGTGCCAGCTCACCACTTAGTGACAGCAACATTCAGTACTTC
. TRBJ2-7 . TRBV4-1 CASSHVDSYEQYF TGCGCCAGCAGCCATGTGGACAGCTACGAGCAGTACTTC